Listed below are T cell receptor beta chains from one sample, sequenced in a study of T cells in Graves' hyperthyroidism and ophthalmopathy. MiXCR was run by TCRdb on the multiplex PCR reads, yielding one entry per CDR3 protein. There are fewer than 350,000 distinct CDR3 sequences in the sample; roughly 14% occur only once, and 6.5% to 10% lies in the top ten. Sample: blood. The receptors derive from a woman between 25 and 40 years old with Graves' hyperthyroidism that later progressed to Graves' ophthalmopathy. Each CDR3 is given with its conserved first and last residue. Each record gives: D gene, clone size, J gene, V gene, CDR3 DNA, CDR3 protein. The D gene is left open where the match is weak. Some rows mark clone size as missing; the rest say once, few, many or name a class of expanded clone.

>TRBD2|many|TRBJ2-1|TRBV7-9
TGTGCCAGCAGCTTGGAGGCGGGAGCCTACAATGAGCAGTTCTTC
CASSLEAGAYNEQFF
>-|many|TRBJ1-4|TRBV7-2
TGTGCCAGCAGCCTGACCACGGGCATCGGGGCGAAACTGTTTTTT
CASSLTTGIGAKLFF
>TRBD1|many|TRBJ1-1|TRBV7-9
TGTGCCAGCATCGACAGGGAGAACACTGAAGCTTTCTTT
CASIDRENTEAFF
>-|many|TRBJ2-7|TRBV7-6
TGTGCCAGCAGCTCGGACCCTGGGCGGGAGCAGTACTTC
CASSSDPGREQYF
>-|-|TRBJ2-2|TRBV6-1
TGTGCCAGCAGCTCCGACCAGGACACCGGGGAGCTGTTTTTT
CASSSDQDTGELFF
>-|-|TRBJ2-3|TRBV6-1
TGTGCCAGCAGAGCAAGGGGGGCCTGGGATACGCAGTATTTT
CASRARGAWDTQYF
>TRBD2|-|TRBJ2-1|TRBV25-1
TGTGCCAGCAATGTTGGCGGGAGAAAAGGGTACAATGAGCAGTTCTTC
CASNVGGRKGYNEQFF
>TRBD2|-|TRBJ2-5|TRBV6-6
TGTGCCAGCAGTTACCTACTAGCGGGTCAAGAGACCCAGTACTTC
CASSYLLAGQETQYF
>TRBD2|many|TRBJ2-3|TRBV20-1
TGCAGTGCTACCCCCTACGGGAGGTTGCCAGATACGCAGTATTTT
CSATPYGRLPDTQYF
>-|-|TRBJ1-4|TRBV2
TGTGCCAGCAGTGAAGAGGAGGGCCTCAATGAAAAACTGTTTTTT
CASSEEEGLNEKLFF
>TRBD2|few|TRBJ2-3|TRBV4-1
TGCGCCAGCAGCCACCGGGGGGGGGCGACCACAGATACGCAGTATTTT
CASSHRGGATTDTQYF
>TRBD1|-|TRBJ2-3|TRBV11-1
TGTGCCAGCAGCTTCCAGGGGGCAATTAGCACAGATACGCAGTATTTT
CASSFQGAISTDTQYF
>-|many|TRBJ1-4|TRBV20-1
TGCAGTGCTAGGGAATTCGGGACCCAAGCTGAAAAACTGTTTTTT
CSAREFGTQAEKLFF
>-|many|TRBJ2-4|TRBV6-1
TGTGCCAGCAGTGAAACGTTAATAAACATTCAGTACTTC
CASSETLINIQYF